This T cell receptor (beta chain) was profiled in a study of T cell changes during pregnancy in multiple sclerosis. Germline-derived CDR1 and CDR2 are SNHLY and FYNNEI. The CDR3 runs to 16 residues. Trimming removed 6 bases from V and 4 bases from J; junction bases left unmatched: 11. Repertoires were generated with immunoSEQ multiplex PCR, while TCRdb's copy carries only in-frame clones and drops some. The profile shows about 40,000 clones, around 91% of them singletons. The sequencing used CD4+ T cells from peripheral blood mononuclear cells, collected before pregnancy. This clonotype was sampled from a female donor with multiple sclerosis, enrolled in a pregnancy study. The V gene is TRBV2, the J gene TRBJ1-4, with 7 bases matching TRBD1. CDR3 coding DNA: TGTGCCAGCAGATCACATGTTGGGACAGTTAATGAAAAACTGTTTTTT. Protein product: CASRSHVGTVNEKLFF. Filled out from reference TRBV2 and TRBJ1-4, the complete variable domain reads EPEVTQTPSHQVTQMGQEVILRCVPISNHLYFYWYRQILGQKVEFLVSFYNNEISEKSEIFDDQFSVERPDGSNFTLKIRSTKLEDSAMYFCASRSHVGTVNEKLFFGSGTQLSVL.